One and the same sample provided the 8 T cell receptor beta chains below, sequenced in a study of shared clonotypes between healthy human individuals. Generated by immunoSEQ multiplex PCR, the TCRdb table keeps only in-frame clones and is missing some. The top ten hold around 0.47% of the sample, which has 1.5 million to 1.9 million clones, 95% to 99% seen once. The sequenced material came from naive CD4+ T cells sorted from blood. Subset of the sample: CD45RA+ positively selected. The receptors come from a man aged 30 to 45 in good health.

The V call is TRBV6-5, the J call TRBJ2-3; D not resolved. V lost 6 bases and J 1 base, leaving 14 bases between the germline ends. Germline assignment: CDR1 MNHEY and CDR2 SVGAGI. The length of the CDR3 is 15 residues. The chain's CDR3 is CASSLRPTGTDTQYF. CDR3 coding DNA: TGTGCCAGCAGCCTCCGACCTACAGGCACAGATACGCAGTATTTT.

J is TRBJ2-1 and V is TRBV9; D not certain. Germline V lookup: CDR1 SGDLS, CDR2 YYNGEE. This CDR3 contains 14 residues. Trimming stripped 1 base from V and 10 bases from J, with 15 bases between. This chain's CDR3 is CASSVRWGDPEQFF. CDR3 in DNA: TGTGCCAGCAGCGTACGCTGGGGTGACCCCGAGCAGTTCTTC.

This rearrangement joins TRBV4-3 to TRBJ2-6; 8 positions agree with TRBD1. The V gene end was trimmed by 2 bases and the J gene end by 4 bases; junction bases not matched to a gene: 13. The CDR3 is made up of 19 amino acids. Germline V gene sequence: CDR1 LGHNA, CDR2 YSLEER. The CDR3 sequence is CASSQRRTGLVDGANVLTF. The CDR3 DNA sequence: TGCGCCAGCAGCCAACGGAGGACAGGGCTGGTAGACGGGGCCAACGTCCTGACTTTC.

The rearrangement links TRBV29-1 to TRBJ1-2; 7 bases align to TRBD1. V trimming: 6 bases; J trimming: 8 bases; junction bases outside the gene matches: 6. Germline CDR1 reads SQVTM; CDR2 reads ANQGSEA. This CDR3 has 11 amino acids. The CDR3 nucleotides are TGCAGCGTGGGACAGCCAACAGGCTACACCTTC. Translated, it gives CSVGQPTGYTF.

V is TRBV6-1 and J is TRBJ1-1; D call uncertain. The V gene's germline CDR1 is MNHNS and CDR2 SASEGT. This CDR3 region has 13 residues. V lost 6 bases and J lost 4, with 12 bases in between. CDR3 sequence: CASRTSGGTEAFF. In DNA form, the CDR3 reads TGTGCCAGCAGGACGAGCGGTGGCACTGAAGCTTTCTTT.

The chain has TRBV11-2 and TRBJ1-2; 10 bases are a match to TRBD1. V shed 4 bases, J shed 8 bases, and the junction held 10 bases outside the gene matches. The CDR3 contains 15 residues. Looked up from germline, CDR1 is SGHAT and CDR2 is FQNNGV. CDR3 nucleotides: TGTGCCAGCAGCTCGTTAGGACAGGGGGAAAGAGGCTACACCTTC. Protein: CASSSLGQGERGYTF.

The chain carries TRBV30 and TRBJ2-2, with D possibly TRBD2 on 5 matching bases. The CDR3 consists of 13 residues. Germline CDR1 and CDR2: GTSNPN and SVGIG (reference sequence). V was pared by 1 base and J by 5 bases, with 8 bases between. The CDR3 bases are TGTGCCTGGAGTGCCCGCGGGACCGGGGAGCTGTTTTTT. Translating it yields CAWSARGTGELFF.

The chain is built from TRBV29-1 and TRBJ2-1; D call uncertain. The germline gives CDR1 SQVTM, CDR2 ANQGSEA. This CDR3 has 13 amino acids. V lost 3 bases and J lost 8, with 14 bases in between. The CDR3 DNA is TGCAGCGTTGAGCGGCTAGTAGTAGATGAGCAGTTCTTC. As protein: CSVERLVVDEQFF.